These 14 T cell receptor beta chains were sequenced from one sample in a study of cytomegalovirus exposure and HLA in healthy donors. PCR primers comprised 60 Vbeta and 13 Jbeta primers. TCRdb keeps only in-frame clones here, not all; method: immunoSEQ multiplex PCR. The table lists 230,000 or so clones, 80% to 95% of them singletons. Sequencing was performed on PBMCs. The receptors originated from a girl aged 2 to 9 in good health and CMV-seronegative.

This clone was detected only a few times. This sequence joins TRBV2 and TRBJ1-4; TRBD1 agrees at 7 bases. With 4 bases clipped from V and 12 bases from J, the junction kept 8 bases outside the gene matches. This CDR3 contains 13 residues. The germline V gene has CDR1 SNHLY and CDR2 FYNNEI. CDR3 in DNA: TGTGCCAGCAGTGTTGACAGGGCCGGCGAACTGTTTTTT. Residues: CASSVDRAGELFF.

V and J are TRBV4-1 and TRBJ2-3, with 8 bases lining up with TRBD1. CDR1 and CDR2 from the germline V gene are MGHRA and YSYEKL. V was pared by 5 bases and J by 6 bases, with 7 bases of the junction left unmatched. This CDR3 is built from 14 residues. The CDR3 DNA reads as TGCGCCAGCAGCGGACAGGGACGGACCGATACGCAGTATTTT. Its translation: CASSGQGRTDTQYF.

The chain couples TRBV11-2 to TRBJ2-7; 7 bases map to TRBD2. V gave up 2 bases and J gave up 5 bases; unmatched junction bases: 9. Germline assignment: CDR1 SGHAT and CDR2 FQNNGV. The CDR3 spans 15 residues. This CDR3 reads CASSLYGGGPDEQYF. In DNA form, the CDR3 reads TGTGCCAGCAGCTTATACGGCGGGGGACCCGACGAGCAGTACTTC.

The chain joins TRBV19 to TRBJ1-6; D remains unclear. Trimming pared 5 bases from V and 9 bases from J, leaving 14 bases between. CDR1 is LNHDA, CDR2 SQIVND, per germline (reference sequence). The CDR3 totals 14 residues. CDR3 loop: CASSRGTMGSPLHF. CDR3 DNA: TGTGCCAGTAGTCGGGGTACGATGGGTTCACCCCTCCACTTT.

The chain employs TRBV5-6 and TRBJ2-7, with TRBD2 as a possible D gene (7 bases). The CDR3 sequence is 16 residues long. From germline, CDR1 is SGHDT and CDR2 YYEEEE. The germline V and J ends were trimmed by 0 bases and 3 bases, with 16 bases remaining between them. The CDR3 DNA reads TGTGCCAGCAGCTTGGGGGGGGGCCGGTACGGCTACGAGCAGTACTTC. Protein sequence: CASSLGGGRYGYEQYF.

The chain employs TRBV7-9 and TRBJ2-7, with TRBD1 identical over 9 bases. CDR1 SEHNR and CDR2 FQNEAQ come from the germline V gene (reference sequence). This CDR3 spans 15 amino acids. The trim removed 7 bases at V and 1 base at J, leaving 8 bases unmatched. CDR3 nucleotides: TGTGCCAGCACCAACCTGGACAGGGGTTCCTACGAGCAGTACTTC. Translating it yields CASTNLDRGSYEQYF.

The CDR3 loop is CASSEVEWQDRNTEAFF. The CDR3 region has the DNA TGTGCCAGCAGTGAAGTAGAATGGCAGGATAGGAACACTGAAGCTTTCTTT. The chain carries TRBV6-1 and TRBJ1-1; no clear D gene. Trimming shortened V by 1 base and J by 1 base, and 16 bases separated the two germline ends. Germline V gene lookup returns CDR1 MNHNS and CDR2 SASEGT. The CDR3 has 17 amino acids.

The chain carries TRBV19 and TRBJ2-1; the match to TRBD2 covers 10 bases. Germline trimming cut 5 bases from V and 2 bases from J; bases unmatched to any gene: 6. The CDR3 is 16 amino acids. The germline V gene encodes CDR1 LNHDA and CDR2 SQIVND (reference sequence). The CDR3 loop is CASSSNGLAAYNEQFF. Here the CDR3 DNA reads TGTGCCAGTAGTTCGAACGGACTAGCGGCCTACAATGAGCAGTTCTTC.

The chain carries TRBV5-1 and TRBJ2-7; D is undetermined. This CDR3 region has 13 residues. CDR1 and CDR2 (germline): SGHRS, YFSETQ. V shed 0 bases and J shed 0 bases, with 4 bases lying between them. CDR3 sequence: CASSLDNSYEQYF. CDR3 DNA: TGCGCCAGCAGCTTGGACAACTCCTACGAGCAGTACTTC.

This clone showed up just a few times. The chain has TRBV7-9 and TRBJ1-2; 10 nucleotides match TRBD1. V trimming: 5 bases; J trimming: 6 bases; junction bases outside the gene matches: 3. The germline gives CDR1 SEHNR, CDR2 FQNEAQ (reference sequence). CDR3 length: 13 amino acids. CDR3 sequence (DNA): TGTGCCAGCAGCGATGGACAGGGGGATGGCTACACCTTC. Translation: CASSDGQGDGYTF.

The rearrangement joins TRBV6-1 to TRBJ2-2, with 7 bases aligning to TRBD1. The V gene's germline CDR1 is MNHNS and CDR2 SASEGT. Losses at the gene ends were 3 bases for V and 3 bases for J; bases not matched to a gene: 7. The CDR3 length is 16 residues. CDR3 sequence: CASSDRGPGDTGELFF. As DNA, the CDR3 is TGTGCCAGCAGTGATAGGGGGCCTGGGGACACCGGGGAGCTGTTTTTT.

The CDR3 bases are TGTGCCAGCAGTCTCACTCCGGGACAGGGATTAGAGACCCAGTACTTC. Amino acids: CASSLTPGQGLETQYF. The J gene is TRBJ2-5, the V gene TRBV7-9; 9 bases map to TRBD1. The germline gives CDR1 SEHNR, CDR2 FQNEAQ (reference sequence). The CDR3 spans 16 residues. Trimming at V came to 6 bases and at J to 4 bases, leaving 12 bases not matched to a gene. Full variable domain (rest looked up from reference TRBV7-9 and TRBJ2-5): DTGVSQNPRHKITKRGQNVTFRCDPISEHNRLYWYRQTLGQGPEFLTYFQNEAQLEKSRLLSDRFSAERPKGSFSTLEIQRTEQGDSAMYLCASSLTPGQGLETQYFGPGTRLLVL.

This chain connects TRBV19 to TRBJ2-7; 8 positions agree with TRBD1. This CDR3 comprises 15 residues. Germline V lookup: CDR1 LNHDA, CDR2 SQIVND (reference sequence). The V gene end was trimmed by 6 bases and the J gene end by 4 bases; junction bases not matched to a gene: 11. The CDR3 loop is CASSPRGQVQYEQYF. CDR3 sequence (DNA): TGTGCCAGTAGCCCTAGGGGACAGGTGCAATACGAGCAGTACTTC.

This clone was recorded a few times. The chain employs TRBV5-4 and TRBJ1-1; possibly TRBD1 for D (5 bases). V was shortened by 4 bases and J by 3 bases, with 16 bases between the two germline ends. This CDR3 has 15 residues. Germline CDR1 is SGHNT and CDR2 is YYREEE (reference sequence). CDR3 amino acids: CASSLAPGGDTEAFF. CDR3 nucleotide sequence: TGTGCCAGCAGCCTCGCCCCGGGGGGGGACACTGAAGCTTTCTTT.